The TCR beta chain under discussion was sequenced for a study of cytomegalovirus exposure and HLA in healthy donors. Concerning this clone: The antigen remains unidentified.

Study results and limitations: The authors assumed roughly uniform sequencing depth across donors for presence/absence analyses. A likely sequencing artifact accounted for one observed cluster of highly shared sequence variants.

This CDR3 is 15 amino acids long. Germline V gives CDR1 MDHEN, CDR2 SYDVKM. It was with 60 Vbeta and 13 Jbeta primers that the PCR ran. Some clones are missing from TCRdb's copy, which holds only in-frame ones; the method was immunoSEQ multiplex PCR. The repertoire holds about 43,000 clones, over 70% seen once, with around 2.5% in the top ten. This rearrangement joins TRBV28 to TRBJ2-5, with TRBD2 identical over 7 bases. The end of the DNA fits TRBJ2-7 better, so the J call may be wrong. The receptor was isolated from a man aged 45 to 65 in good health and CMV-seronegative. The source material was PBMCs. In DNA, the CDR3 is TGTGCCAGCAGACCCAACACGCGGACTAGTTACGAGCAGTACTTC. It translates to CASRPNTRTSYEQYF.